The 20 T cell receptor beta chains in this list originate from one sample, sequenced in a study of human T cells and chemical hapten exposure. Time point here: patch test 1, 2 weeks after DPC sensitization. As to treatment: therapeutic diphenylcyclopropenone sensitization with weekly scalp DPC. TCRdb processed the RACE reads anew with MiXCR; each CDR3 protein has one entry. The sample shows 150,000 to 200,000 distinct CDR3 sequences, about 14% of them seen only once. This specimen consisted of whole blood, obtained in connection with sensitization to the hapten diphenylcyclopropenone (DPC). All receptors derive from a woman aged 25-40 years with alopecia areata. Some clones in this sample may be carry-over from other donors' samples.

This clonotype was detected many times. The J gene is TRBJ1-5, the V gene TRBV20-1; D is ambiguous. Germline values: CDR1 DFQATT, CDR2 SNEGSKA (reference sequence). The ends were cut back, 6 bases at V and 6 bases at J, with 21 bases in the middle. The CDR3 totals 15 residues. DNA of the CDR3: TGCAGTGCCCTAAACGGGAGGGTTGGATCTCAGCCCCAGCATTTT. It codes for CSALNGRVGSQPQHF.

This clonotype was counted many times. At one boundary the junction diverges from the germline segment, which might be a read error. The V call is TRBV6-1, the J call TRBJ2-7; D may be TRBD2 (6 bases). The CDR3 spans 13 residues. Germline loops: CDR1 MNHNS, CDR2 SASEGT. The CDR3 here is CASSEANGGEVGF. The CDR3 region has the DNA TGTGCCAGCAGTGAAGCGAACGGAGGGGAGGTGGGTTTC.

Here the CDR3 reads CASSGMGPANEKLFF. DNA of the CDR3: TGCGCCAGCAGCGGCATGGGGCCGGCTAATGAAAAACTGTTTTTT. V gene TRBV5-1 combines with J gene TRBJ1-4, with D possibly being TRBD1 (5 bases). The CDR3 is made up of 15 amino acids. Trimming left V 4 bases short and J 3 bases short, with 13 bases between. The V gene's germline CDR1 is SGHRS and CDR2 YFSETQ.

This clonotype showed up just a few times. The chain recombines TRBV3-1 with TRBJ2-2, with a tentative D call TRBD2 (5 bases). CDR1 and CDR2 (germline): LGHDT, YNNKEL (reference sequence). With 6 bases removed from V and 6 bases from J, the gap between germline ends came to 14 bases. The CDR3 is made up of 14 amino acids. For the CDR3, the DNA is TGTGCCAGCAGGTCCCCGGGAAGCTCCGGGGAGCTGTTTTTT. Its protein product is CASRSPGSSGELFF.

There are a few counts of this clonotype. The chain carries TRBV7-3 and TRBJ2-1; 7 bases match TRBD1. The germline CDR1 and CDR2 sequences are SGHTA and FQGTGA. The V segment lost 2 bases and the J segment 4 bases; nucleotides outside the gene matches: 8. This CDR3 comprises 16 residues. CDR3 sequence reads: CASSLRGGDRYNEQFF. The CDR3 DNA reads TGTGCCAGCAGCTTACGAGGTGGGGACAGATACAATGAGCAGTTCTTC.

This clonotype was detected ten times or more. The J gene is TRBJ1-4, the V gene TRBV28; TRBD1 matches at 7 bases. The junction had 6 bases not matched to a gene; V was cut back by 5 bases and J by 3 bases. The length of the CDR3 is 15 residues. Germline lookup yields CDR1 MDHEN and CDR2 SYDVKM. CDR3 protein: CASSKAGGANEKLFF. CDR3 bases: TGTGCCAGCAGTAAAGCAGGGGGGGCTAATGAAAAACTGTTTTTT.

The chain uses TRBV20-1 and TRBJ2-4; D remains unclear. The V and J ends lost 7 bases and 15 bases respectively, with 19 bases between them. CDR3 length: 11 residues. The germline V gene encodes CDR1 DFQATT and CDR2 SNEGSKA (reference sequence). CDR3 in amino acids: CSVGNGPRWYF. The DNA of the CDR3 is TGCAGTGTGGGGAATGGCCCCCGGTGGTACTTC.

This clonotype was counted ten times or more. The CDR3 region has the DNA TGCAGCGTTCCATCAGACGGGCCCCCCTACGAGCAGTACTTC. Protein product: CSVPSDGPPYEQYF. The genes are TRBV29-1 and TRBJ2-7; D is undetermined. The V and J ends lost 5 bases and 2 bases respectively, with 16 bases between them. This CDR3 is built from 14 residues. Looked up from germline, CDR1 is SQVTM and CDR2 is ANQGSEA.

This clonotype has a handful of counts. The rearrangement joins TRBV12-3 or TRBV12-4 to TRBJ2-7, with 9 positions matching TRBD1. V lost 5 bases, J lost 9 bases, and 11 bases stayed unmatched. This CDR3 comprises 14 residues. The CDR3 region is CASSPGDRELRQYF. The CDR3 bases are TGTGCCAGCAGTCCCGGGGACAGGGAACTACGGCAGTACTTC.

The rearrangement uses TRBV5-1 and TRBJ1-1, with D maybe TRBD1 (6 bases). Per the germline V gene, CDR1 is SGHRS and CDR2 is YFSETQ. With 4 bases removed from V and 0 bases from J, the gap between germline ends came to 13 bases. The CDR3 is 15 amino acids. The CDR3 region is CASSPRTVMNTEAFF. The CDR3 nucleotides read TGCGCCAGCAGCCCCAGGACAGTCATGAACACTGAAGCTTTCTTT.

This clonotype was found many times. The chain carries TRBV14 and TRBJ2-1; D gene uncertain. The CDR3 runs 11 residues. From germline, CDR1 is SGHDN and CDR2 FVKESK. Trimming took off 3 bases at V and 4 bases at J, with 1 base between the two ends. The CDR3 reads CASSHYNEQFF. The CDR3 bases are TGTGCCAGCAGCCATTACAATGAGCAGTTCTTC.

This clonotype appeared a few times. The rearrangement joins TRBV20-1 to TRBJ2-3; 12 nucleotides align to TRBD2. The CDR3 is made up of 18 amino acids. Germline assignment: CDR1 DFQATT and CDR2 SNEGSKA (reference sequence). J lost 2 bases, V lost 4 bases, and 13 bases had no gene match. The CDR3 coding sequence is TGCAGTGCTATGGGGCCCGGCGGACTAGCGGGGCCCACAGATACGCAGTATTTT. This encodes CSAMGPGGLAGPTDTQYF.

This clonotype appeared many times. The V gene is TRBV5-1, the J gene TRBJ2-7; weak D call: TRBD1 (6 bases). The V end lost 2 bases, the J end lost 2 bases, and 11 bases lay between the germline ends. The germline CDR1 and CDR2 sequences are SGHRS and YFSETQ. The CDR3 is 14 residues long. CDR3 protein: CASSFYDRTYEQYF. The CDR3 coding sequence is TGCGCCAGCAGCTTTTACGACAGGACCTACGAGCAGTACTTC. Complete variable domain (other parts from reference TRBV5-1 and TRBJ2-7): KAGVTQTPRYLIKTRGQQVTLSCSPISGHRSVSWYQQTPGQGLQFLFEYFSETQRNKGNFPGRFSGRQFSNSRSEMNVSTLELGDSALYLCASSFYDRTYEQYFGPGTRLTVT.

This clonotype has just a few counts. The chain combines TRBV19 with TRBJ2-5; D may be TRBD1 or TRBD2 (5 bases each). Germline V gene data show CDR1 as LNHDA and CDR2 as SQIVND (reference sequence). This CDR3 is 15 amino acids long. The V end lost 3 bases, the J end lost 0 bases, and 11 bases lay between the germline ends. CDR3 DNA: TGTGCCAGTAGTATCGGGGTGGGGCACCAAGAGACCCAGTACTTC. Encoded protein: CASSIGVGHQETQYF. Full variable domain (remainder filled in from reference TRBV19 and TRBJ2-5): DGGITQSPKYLFRKEGQNVTLSCEQNLNHDAMYWYRQDPGQGLRLIYYSQIVNDFQKGDIAEGYSVSREKKESFPLTVTSAQKNPTAFYLCASSIGVGHQETQYFGPGTRLLVL.

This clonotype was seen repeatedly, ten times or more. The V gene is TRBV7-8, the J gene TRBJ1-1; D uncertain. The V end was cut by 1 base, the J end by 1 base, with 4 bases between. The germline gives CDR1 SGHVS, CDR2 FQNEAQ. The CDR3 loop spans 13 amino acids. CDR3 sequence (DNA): TGTGCCAGCAGCTTAGTTCCGAACACTGAAGCTTTCTTT. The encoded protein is CASSLVPNTEAFF.

The CDR3 reads CASSLRAGEETQYF. The CDR3 DNA follows: TGCGCCAGCAGCTTGAGGGCAGGCGAAGAGACCCAGTACTTC. V usage is TRBV5-1 and J usage is TRBJ2-5, with D uncertain. Deletions cut 1 base from V and 3 bases from J, with 10 bases between. The CDR3 is made up of 14 amino acids. The germline V gene has CDR1 SGHRS and CDR2 YFSETQ.

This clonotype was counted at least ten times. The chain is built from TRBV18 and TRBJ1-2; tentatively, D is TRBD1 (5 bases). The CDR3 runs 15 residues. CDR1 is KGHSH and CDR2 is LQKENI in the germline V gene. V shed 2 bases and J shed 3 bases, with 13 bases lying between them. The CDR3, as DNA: TGTGCCAGCTCACCATGGGTGACAGATCACTATGGCTACACCTTC. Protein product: CASSPWVTDHYGYTF.

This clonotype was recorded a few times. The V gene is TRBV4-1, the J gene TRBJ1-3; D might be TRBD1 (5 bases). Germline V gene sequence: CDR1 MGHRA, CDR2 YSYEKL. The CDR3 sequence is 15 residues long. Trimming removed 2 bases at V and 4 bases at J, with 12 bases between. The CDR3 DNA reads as TGCGCCAGCAGCCAAATACAGGCCGCAGGAAACACCATATATTTT. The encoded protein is CASSQIQAAGNTIYF.

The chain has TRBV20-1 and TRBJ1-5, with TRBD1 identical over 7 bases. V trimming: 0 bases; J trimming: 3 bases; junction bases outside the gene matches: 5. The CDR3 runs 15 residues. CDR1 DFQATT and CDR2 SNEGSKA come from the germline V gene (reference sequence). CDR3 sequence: CSARDTGADNQPQHF. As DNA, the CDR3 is TGCAGTGCTAGAGATACAGGGGCGGACAATCAGCCCCAGCATTTT.

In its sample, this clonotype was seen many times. CDR3: CASSLGAQDTQYF. CDR3 DNA sequence: TGTGCCAGCAGCTTGGGGGCCCAAGATACGCAGTATTTT. The V and J genes are TRBV7-9 and TRBJ2-3; TRBD1 is a possible D gene (6 bases). The CDR3 has 13 amino acids. Trimming stripped 3 bases from V and 5 bases from J, with 9 bases between. Germline V lookup: CDR1 SEHNR, CDR2 FQNEAQ (reference sequence).